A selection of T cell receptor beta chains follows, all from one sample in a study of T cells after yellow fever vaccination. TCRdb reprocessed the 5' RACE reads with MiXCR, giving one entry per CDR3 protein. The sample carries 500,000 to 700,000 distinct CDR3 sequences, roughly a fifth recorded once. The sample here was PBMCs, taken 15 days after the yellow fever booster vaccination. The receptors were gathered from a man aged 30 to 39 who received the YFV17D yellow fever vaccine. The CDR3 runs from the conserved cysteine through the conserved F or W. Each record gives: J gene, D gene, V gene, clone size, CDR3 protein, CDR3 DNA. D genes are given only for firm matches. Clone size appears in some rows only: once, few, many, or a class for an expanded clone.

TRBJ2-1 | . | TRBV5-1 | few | CASSPSRDIQTRRSYNEQFF | TGCGCCAGCAGCCCGAGCCGGGACATCCAGACCAGACGCTCCTACAATGAGCAGTTCTTC
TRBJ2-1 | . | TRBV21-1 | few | CASYTRNEQFF | TGTGCCAGTTATACTAGGAATGAGCAGTTCTTC
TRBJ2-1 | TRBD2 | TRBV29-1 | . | CSVPSGSRLEQFF | TGCAGCGTTCCTAGCGGGAGTAGATTAGAGCAGTTCTTC
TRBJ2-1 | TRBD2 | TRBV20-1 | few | CSALSGTSELLEQFF | TGCAGTGCCTTGTCCGGGACTAGCGAGTTGCTTGAGCAGTTCTTC
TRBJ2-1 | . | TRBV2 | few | CASSSNTYNEQFF | TGTGCCAGCAGTTCAAATACCTACAATGAGCAGTTCTTC
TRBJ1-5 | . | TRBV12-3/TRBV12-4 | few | CASSSEGLNQPQHF | TGTGCCAGCAGTTCAGAAGGGCTGAATCAGCCCCAGCATTTT
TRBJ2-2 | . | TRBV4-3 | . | CASSQDPGVAGELFF | TGCGCCAGCAGCCAAGACCCCGGTGTTGCGGGGGAGCTGTTTTTT
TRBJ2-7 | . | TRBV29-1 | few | CSVELRTSSYEQYF | TGCAGCGTTGAACTTCGAACCTCCTCCTACGAGCAGTACTTC
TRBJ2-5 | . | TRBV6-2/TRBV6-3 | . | CASSYPRTRETQYF | TGTGCCAGCAGTTATCCCCGGACGCGAGAGACCCAGTACTTC
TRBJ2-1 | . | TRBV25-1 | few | CASSAGPPYNEQFF | TGTGCCAGCAGTGCGGGCCCCCCCTACAATGAGCAGTTCTTC
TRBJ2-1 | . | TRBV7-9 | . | CASSPLESWNEQFF | TGTGCCAGCAGCCCCCTGGAGTCTTGGAATGAGCAGTTCTTC
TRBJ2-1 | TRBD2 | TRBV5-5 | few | CASSFLSGTSGSYEQFF | TGTGCCAGCAGCTTTCTTTCCGGGACTAGCGGGAGCTATGAGCAGTTCTTC
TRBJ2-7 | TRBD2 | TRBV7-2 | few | CASSRTSLNEQYF | TGTGCCAGCAGCCGGACTAGCCTCAACGAGCAGTACTTC
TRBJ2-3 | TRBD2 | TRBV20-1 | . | CSATSGRSFTDTQYF | TGCAGTGCGACTAGCGGGAGGTCCTTCACAGATACGCAGTATTTT
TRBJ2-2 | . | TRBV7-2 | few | CASRSGPSNTGELFF | TGTGCCAGCAGATCCGGGCCATCGAACACCGGGGAGCTGTTTTTT
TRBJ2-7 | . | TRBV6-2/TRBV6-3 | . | CASSYVGTSVYEQYF | TGTGCCAGCAGTTACGTGGGGACTTCAGTCTACGAGCAGTACTTC
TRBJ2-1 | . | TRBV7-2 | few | CASSPLGGSSSYNEQFF | TGTGCCAGCAGCCCCTTGGGCGGTTCTAGCTCCTACAATGAGCAGTTCTTC
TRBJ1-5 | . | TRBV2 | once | CASDLEVSQPQHF | TGTGCCAGCGACCTGGAAGTTAGTCAGCCCCAGCATTTT
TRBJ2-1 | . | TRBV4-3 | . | CASSQDRSVYNEQFF | TGCGCCAGCAGCCAAGATCGGAGCGTATACAATGAGCAGTTCTTC
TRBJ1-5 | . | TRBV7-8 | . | CASSLELNQPQHF | TGTGCCAGCAGCTTAGAGCTGAATCAGCCCCAGCATTTT
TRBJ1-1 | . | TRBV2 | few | CASSEGVRMEAFF | TGTGCCAGCAGTGAAGGGGTCAGGATGGAGGCTTTCTTT
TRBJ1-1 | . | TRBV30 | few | CAWSGNSVLTEAFF | TGTGCCTGGAGTGGGAACAGTGTCTTAACTGAAGCTTTCTTT
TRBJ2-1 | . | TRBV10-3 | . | CAISESVGGDNEQFF | TGTGCCATCAGTGAGTCGGTGGGAGGAGACAATGAGCAGTTCTTC
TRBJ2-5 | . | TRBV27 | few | CASSSRLDPPQETQYF | TGTGCCAGCAGTTCCCGACTAGACCCTCCCCAAGAGACCCAGTACTTC
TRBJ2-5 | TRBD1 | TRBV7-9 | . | CASSTTQGEETQYF | TGTGCCAGCAGCACAACTCAGGGGGAAGAGACCCAGTACTTC
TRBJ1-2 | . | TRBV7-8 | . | CASSPRTVTLGGYTF | TGTGCCAGCAGCCCCCGGACAGTCACCTTAGGCGGCTACACCTTC